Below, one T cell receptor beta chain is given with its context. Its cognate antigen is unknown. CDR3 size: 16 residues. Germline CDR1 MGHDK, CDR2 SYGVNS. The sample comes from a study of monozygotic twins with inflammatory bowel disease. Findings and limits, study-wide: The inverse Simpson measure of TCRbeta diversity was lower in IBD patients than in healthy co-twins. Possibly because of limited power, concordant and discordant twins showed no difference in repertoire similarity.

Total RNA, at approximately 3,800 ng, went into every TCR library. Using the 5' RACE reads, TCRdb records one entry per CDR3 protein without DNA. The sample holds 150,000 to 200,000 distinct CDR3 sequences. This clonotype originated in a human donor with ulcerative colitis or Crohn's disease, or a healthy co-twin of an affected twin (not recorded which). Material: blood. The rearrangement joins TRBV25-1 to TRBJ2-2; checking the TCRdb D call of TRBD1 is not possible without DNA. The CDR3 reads CASGRGQGRCTGELFF.